This T cell receptor (beta chain) was identified during a study of technical replicates of blood from a few donors. Generated by immunoSEQ multiplex PCR, the TCRdb table keeps only in-frame clones and is missing some. This table holds roughly 56,000 clones, 90% to 95% found once. Germline values: CDR1 GTSNPN, CDR2 SVGIG (reference sequence). The CDR3 is 13 amino acids. Trimming removed 2 bases from V and 0 bases from J, with 4 bases in between. The chain has TRBV30 and TRBJ2-2; no firm D call. The specimen sequenced was PBMCs. This TCR was sampled from a human donor in good health. Some clones in this sample may be carry-over from other donors' samples. CDR3 loop: CAWSQSNTGELFF. CDR3 nucleotide sequence: TGTGCCTGGAGTCAGTCGAACACCGGGGAGCTGTTTTTT.